These T cell receptor beta chains were read from a single sample in a study of blood T cells in healthy people across ages. A single record per CDR3 protein comes from TCRdb applying MiXCR to the 5' RACE reads. The data contain more than 800,000 distinct CDR3 sequences, around 45% of them singletons. Sequenced input: blood. The source of these receptors is a woman in her fifties or sixties in good health. Both conserved end residues are part of each CDR3. A D gene is named only where the DNA matches it firmly. Only some rows state a clone size, as once, few, many or a class for expanded clones.

>many|TRBJ2-4|.|TRBV9
CASSAGTENIQYF
TGTGCCAGCAGTGCCGGGACGGAAAACATTCAGTACTTC
>.|TRBJ2-1|TRBD2|TRBV24-1
CATSDFQREGYNEQFF
TGTGCCACCAGTGATTTTCAGCGGGAGGGATACAATGAGCAGTTCTTC
>.|TRBJ2-2|.|TRBV12-3/TRBV12-4
CASSPRASGELFF
TGTGCCAGCAGCCCAAGGGCCAGCGGGGAGCTGTTTTTT
>.|TRBJ1-4|.|TRBV3-1
CASSQFRDSYEKLFF
TGTGCCAGCAGCCAATTCCGGGACTCCTATGAAAAACTGTTTTTT
>.|TRBJ2-7|.|TRBV27
CASSFTQGGNEQYF
TGTGCCAGCAGTTTCACACAGGGGGGGAACGAGCAGTACTTC
>.|TRBJ2-5|.|TRBV5-1
CASSSGQIGETQYF
TGCGCCAGCAGCTCGGGACAAATTGGAGAGACCCAGTACTTC
>.|TRBJ2-7|.|TRBV20-1
CSARETLLSYEQYF
TGCAGTGCTAGGGAGACCCTTCTCTCATACGAGCAGTACTTC
>many|TRBJ2-1|.|TRBV10-3
CAISAWTDYNEQFF
TGTGCCATCAGTGCATGGACCGACTACAATGAGCAGTTCTTC
>once|TRBJ2-2|TRBD1|TRBV7-9
CASSPTGTSTGELFF
TGTGCCAGCAGCCCGACAGGGACATCCACCGGGGAGCTGTTTTTT
>.|TRBJ2-7|TRBD2|TRBV20-1
CSARDGTSGYEQYF
TGCAGTGCTAGAGATGGGACTAGCGGGTACGAGCAGTACTTC
>few|TRBJ2-1|.|TRBV7-2
CASSLALGQYNEQFF
TGTGCCAGCAGCTTAGCGTTGGGACAATACAATGAGCAGTTCTTC
>few|TRBJ2-7|TRBD2|TRBV27
CASTLTSGTTYEQYF
TGTGCCAGCACCCTCACTAGCGGGACTACCTACGAGCAGTACTTC
>.|TRBJ1-5|.|TRBV10-2
CASSESGANQPQHF
TGCGCCAGCAGTGAGTCGGGCGCTAATCAGCCCCAGCATTTT
>.|TRBJ1-6|.|TRBV7-3
CASSSTGPSPLHF
TGTGCCAGCAGCTCAACAGGGCCCTCACCCCTCCACTTT
>.|TRBJ2-2|.|TRBV5-1
CASSLEGAHTGELFF
TGCGCCAGCAGCTTGGAAGGGGCACACACCGGGGAGCTGTTTTTT
>.|TRBJ2-1|.|TRBV6-2/TRBV6-3
CASSAGGSGNEQFF
TGTGCCAGCAGCGCAGGAGGGAGTGGGAATGAGCAGTTCTTC
>.|TRBJ2-1|.|TRBV7-8
CASSLEGRGVYNEQFF
TGTGCCAGCAGCTTAGAGGGGCGGGGAGTTTACAATGAGCAGTTCTTC
>many|TRBJ1-2|.|TRBV25-1
CASRDSYGYTF
TGTGCCAGCAGGGACAGCTATGGCTACACCTTC
>few|TRBJ2-5|TRBD2|TRBV5-1
CASSVTSGSGETQYF
TGCGCCAGCAGCGTCACTAGCGGGAGTGGAGAGACCCAGTACTTC
>few|TRBJ2-1|TRBD2|TRBV5-1
CASSPGLAGPNDRFF
TGCGCCAGCAGCCCCGGACTAGCGGGCCCCAATGATCGGTTCTTC
>.|TRBJ2-5|TRBD2|TRBV12-3/TRBV12-4
CASSQGLAGGGVAETQYF
TGTGCCAGCAGTCAAGGACTAGCGGGAGGAGGGGTGGCAGAGACCCAGTACTTC
>.|TRBJ2-1|.|TRBV9
CASSVDQVPYNEQFF
TGTGCCAGCAGCGTAGATCAGGTACCCTACAATGAGCAGTTCTTC
>once|TRBJ2-5|.|TRBV7-9
CASSLRPGVQGTQYF
TGTGCCAGCAGCCTCCGCCCAGGGGTCCAAGGGACCCAGTACTTC
>.|TRBJ2-1|TRBD1|TRBV20-1
CSASGQGATTNEQFF
TGCAGTGCCTCTGGACAGGGGGCCACTACCAATGAGCAGTTCTTC
>many|TRBJ2-5|.|TRBV5-6
CASSIRALYQETQYF
TGTGCCAGCAGCATACGGGCCCTTTACCAAGAGACCCAGTACTTC
>.|TRBJ1-2|TRBD1|TRBV11-2
CASSPGTGTGKNYGYTF
TGTGCCAGCAGCCCGGGGACCGGGACAGGAAAAAACTATGGCTACACCTTC
>few|TRBJ2-1|.|TRBV29-1
CSVSSSPFIQFF
TGCAGCGTTTCGTCTAGCCCCTTCATCCAGTTCTTC
>.|TRBJ2-4|.|TRBV6-5
CASSDSDQRDIQYF
TGTGCCAGCAGTGACTCGGACCAGCGTGACATTCAGTACTTC
>.|TRBJ2-1|.|TRBV27
CASRMTVLSYNEQFF
TGTGCCAGCAGAATGACAGTTCTCTCCTACAATGAGCAGTTCTTC
>.|TRBJ2-3|.|TRBV20-1
CSARGGLRASTDTQYF
TGCAGTGCTAGAGGAGGTCTCCGTGCTAGCACAGATACGCAGTATTTT
>.|TRBJ1-2|TRBD1|TRBV6-2/TRBV6-3
CASSPLGTGAYGYTF
TGTGCCAGCAGTCCGCTAGGGACAGGAGCCTATGGCTACACCTTC
>.|TRBJ1-5|TRBD1|TRBV6-1
CASSPGQGLNQPQHF
TGTGCCAGCAGCCCGGGACAGGGGTTGAATCAGCCCCAGCATTTT